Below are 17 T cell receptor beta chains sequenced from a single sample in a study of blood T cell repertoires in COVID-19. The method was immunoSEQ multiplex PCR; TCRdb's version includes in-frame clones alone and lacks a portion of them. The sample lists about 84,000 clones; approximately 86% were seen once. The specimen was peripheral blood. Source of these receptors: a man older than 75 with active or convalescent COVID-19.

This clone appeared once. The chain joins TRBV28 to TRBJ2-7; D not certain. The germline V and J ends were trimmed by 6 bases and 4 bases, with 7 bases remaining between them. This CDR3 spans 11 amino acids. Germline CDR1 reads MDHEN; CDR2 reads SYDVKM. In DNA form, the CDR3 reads TGTGCCAGCAGCACTATTTACGAGCAGTACTTC. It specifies CASSTIYEQYF.

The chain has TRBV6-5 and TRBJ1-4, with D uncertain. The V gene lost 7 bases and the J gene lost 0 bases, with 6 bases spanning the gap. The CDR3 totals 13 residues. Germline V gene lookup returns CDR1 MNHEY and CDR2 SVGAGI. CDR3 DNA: TGTGCCAGCATGTCAGCAACTAATGAAAAACTGTTTTTT. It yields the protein CASMSATNEKLFF.

The CDR3 protein is CAWSPRELQNTEAFF. CDR3 sequence (DNA): TGTGCCTGGAGCCCACGGGAATTACAGAACACTGAAGCTTTCTTT. This chain connects TRBV30 to TRBJ1-1; D ambiguous. The CDR3 runs to 15 residues. The germline V and J ends were trimmed by 3 bases and 1 base, with 15 bases remaining between them. CDR1 and CDR2 (germline): GTSNPN, SVGIG (reference sequence).

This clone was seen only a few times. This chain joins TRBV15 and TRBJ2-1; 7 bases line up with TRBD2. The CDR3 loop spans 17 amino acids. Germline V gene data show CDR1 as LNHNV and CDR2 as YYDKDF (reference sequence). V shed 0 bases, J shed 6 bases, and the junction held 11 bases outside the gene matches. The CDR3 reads CATSRDPGGSGSNEQFF. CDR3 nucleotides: TGTGCCACCAGCAGAGATCCTGGCGGGAGTGGATCCAATGAGCAGTTCTTC.

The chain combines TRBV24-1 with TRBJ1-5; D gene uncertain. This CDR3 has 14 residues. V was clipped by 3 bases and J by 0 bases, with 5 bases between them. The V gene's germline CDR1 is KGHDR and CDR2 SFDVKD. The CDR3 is CATSDPYSNQPQHF. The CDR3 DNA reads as TGTGCCACCAGTGATCCGTATAGCAATCAGCCCCAGCATTTT.

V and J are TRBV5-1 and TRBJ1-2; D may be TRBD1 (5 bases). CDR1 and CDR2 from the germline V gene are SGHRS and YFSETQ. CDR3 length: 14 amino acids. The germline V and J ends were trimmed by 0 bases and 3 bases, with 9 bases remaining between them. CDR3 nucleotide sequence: TGCGCCAGCAGCTTGGATACAGGATACTATGGCTACACCTTC. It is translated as CASSLDTGYYGYTF.

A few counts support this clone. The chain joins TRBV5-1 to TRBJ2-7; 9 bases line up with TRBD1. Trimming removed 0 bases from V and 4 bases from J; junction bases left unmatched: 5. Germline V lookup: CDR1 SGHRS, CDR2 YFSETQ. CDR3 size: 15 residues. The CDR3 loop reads CASSLAPGTGYEQYF. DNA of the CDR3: TGCGCCAGCAGCTTGGCACCCGGGACAGGGTACGAGCAGTACTTC.

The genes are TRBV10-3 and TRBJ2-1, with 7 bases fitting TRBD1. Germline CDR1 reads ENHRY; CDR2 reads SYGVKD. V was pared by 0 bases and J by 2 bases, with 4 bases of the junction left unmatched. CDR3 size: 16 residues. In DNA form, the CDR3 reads TGTGCCATCAGTGAGTCCCTGACAGGGACCTACAATGAGCAGTTCTTC. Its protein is CAISESLTGTYNEQFF.

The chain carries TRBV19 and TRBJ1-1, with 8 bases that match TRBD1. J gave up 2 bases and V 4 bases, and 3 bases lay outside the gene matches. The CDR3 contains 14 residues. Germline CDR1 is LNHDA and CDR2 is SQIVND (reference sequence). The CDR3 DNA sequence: TGTGCCAGTAGTAGGGACAGGACCAACACTGAAGCTTTCTTT. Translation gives CASSRDRTNTEAFF. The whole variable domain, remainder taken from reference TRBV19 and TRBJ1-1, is DGGITQSPKYLFRKEGQNVTLSCEQNLNHDAMYWYRQDPGQGLRLIYYSQIVNDFQKGDIAEGYSVSREKKESFPLTVTSAQKNPTAFYLCASSRDRTNTEAFFGQGTRLTVV.

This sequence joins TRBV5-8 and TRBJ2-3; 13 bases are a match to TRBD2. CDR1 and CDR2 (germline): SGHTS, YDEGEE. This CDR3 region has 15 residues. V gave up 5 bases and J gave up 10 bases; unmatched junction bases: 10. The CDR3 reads CASRRGLAGAVAQYF. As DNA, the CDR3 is TGTGCCAGCAGGAGAGGACTAGCGGGAGCCGTTGCGCAGTATTTT. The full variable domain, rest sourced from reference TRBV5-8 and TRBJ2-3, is EAGVTQSPTHLIKTRGQQATLRCSPISGHTSVYWYQQALGLGLQFLLWYDEGEERNRGNFPPRFSGRQFPNYSSELNVNALELEDSALYLCASRRGLAGAVAQYFGPGTRLTVL.

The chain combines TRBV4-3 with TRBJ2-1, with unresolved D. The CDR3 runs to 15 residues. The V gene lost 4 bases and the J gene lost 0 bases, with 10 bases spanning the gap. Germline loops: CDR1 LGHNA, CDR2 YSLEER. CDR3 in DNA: TGCGCCAGCAGCCCCAGCTGGAGCTCCTACAATGAGCAGTTCTTC. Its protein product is CASSPSWSSYNEQFF.

The CDR3 loop reads CASSPGTGGNQPQHF. CDR3 DNA: TGCGCCAGCAGCCCGGGGACAGGGGGCAATCAGCCCCAGCATTTT. This chain connects TRBV5-1 to TRBJ1-5; 10 bases map to TRBD1. The J segment lost 2 bases and the V segment lost 4 bases, leaving 3 bases of the junction unmatched. Looked up from germline, CDR1 is SGHRS and CDR2 is YFSETQ. This CDR3 region has 15 residues.

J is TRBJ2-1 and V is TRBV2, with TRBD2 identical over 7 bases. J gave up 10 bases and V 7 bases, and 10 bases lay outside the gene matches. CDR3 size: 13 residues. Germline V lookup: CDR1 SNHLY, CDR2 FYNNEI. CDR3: CASMRETRREQFF. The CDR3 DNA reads TGTGCCAGCATGCGGGAGACCCGACGGGAGCAGTTCTTC.

CDR3 nucleotides: TGTGCAACCCTTTCCGGGGGGGTTAGCGGGAGAGAGGGTAATGAGCAGTTCTTC. It specifies CATLSGGVSGREGNEQFF. This chain uses TRBV5-4 with TRBJ2-1; TRBD2 matches at 9 bases. The CDR3 covers 18 residues. From germline, CDR1 is SGHNT and CDR2 YYREEE (reference sequence). The complete variable domain, with remaining parts taken from reference TRBV5-4 and TRBJ2-1, reads ETGVTQSPTHLIKTRGQQVTLRCSSQSGHNTVSWYQQALGQGPQFIFQYYREEENGRGNFPPRFSGLQFPNYSSELNVNALELDDSALYLCATLSGGVSGREGNEQFFGPGTRLTVL.

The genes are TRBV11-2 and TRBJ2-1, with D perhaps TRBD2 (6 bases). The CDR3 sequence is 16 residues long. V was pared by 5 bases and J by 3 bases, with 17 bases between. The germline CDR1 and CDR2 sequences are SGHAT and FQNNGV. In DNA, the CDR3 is TGTGCCAGCAGCGCAGCCGGGACTTTCAACTACAATGAGCAGTTCTTC. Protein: CASSAAGTFNYNEQFF.

The CDR3 region is CASSAQGSGIYEQYF. CDR3 nucleotide sequence: TGTGCCAGCAGCGCGCAGGGAAGCGGGATCTACGAGCAGTACTTC. V is TRBV6-6 and J is TRBJ2-7, with 7 positions matching TRBD2. V gave up 6 bases and J gave up 3 bases; unmatched junction bases: 11. Looked up from germline, CDR1 is MNHNY and CDR2 is SVGAGI (reference sequence). The CDR3 runs 15 residues.

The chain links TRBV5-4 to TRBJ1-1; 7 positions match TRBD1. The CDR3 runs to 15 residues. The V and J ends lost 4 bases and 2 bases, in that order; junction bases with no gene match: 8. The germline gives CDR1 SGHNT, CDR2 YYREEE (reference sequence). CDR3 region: CASSTEQGTNTEAFF. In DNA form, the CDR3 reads TGTGCCAGCAGCACCGAACAGGGGACCAACACTGAAGCTTTCTTT.